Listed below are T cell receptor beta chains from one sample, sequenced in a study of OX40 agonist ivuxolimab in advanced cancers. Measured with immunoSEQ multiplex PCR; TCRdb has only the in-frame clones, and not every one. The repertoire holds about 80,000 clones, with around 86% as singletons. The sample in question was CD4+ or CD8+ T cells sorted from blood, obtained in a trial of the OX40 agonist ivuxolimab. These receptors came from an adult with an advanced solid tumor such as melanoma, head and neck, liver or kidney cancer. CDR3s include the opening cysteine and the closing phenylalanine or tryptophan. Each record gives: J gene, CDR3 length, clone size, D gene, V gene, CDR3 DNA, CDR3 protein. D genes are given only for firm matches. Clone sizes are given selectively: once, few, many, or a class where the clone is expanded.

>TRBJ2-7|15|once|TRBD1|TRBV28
TGTGCCAGCACCCTGGTTAGGGGGCTTCGCTACGAGCAGTACTTC
CASTLVRGLRYEQYF
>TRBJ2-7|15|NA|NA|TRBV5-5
TGTGCCAGCAGCTTGGACGGCGGGGGCGCGTACGAGCAGTACTTC
CASSLDGGGAYEQYF
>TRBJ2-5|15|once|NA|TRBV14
TGTGCCAGCAGTCCCGAGGACCTGAGACAAGAGACCCAGTACTTC
CASSPEDLRQETQYF
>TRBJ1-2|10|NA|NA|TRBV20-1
TGCGTCGGGGACCTCTATGGCTACACCTTC
CVGDLYGYTF
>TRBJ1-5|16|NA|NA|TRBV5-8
TGTGCCAGCAGCCGGGGGGCCAGGGGCGCAGGGCAGCCCCAGCATTTT
CASSRGARGAGQPQHF
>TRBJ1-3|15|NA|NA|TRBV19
TGTGCCAGTAGTACTGGGGGGACTGATGGAAACACCATATATTTT
CASSTGGTDGNTIYF
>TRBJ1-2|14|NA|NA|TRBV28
TGTGCCAGCAGAGGGGCAGGGGAGAACTATGGCTACACCTTC
CASRGAGENYGYTF
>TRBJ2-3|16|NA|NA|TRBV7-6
TGTGCCAGCAGCTTAGGTTCTGGCAGCATCACAGATACGCAGTATTTT
CASSLGSGSITDTQYF
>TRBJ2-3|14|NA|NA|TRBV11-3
TGTGCCAGCAGCTTAGATCGGGGCACAGATACGCAGTATTTT
CASSLDRGTDTQYF
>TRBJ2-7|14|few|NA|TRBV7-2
TGTGCCAGCAGCTTCCGGGGGGCTAACTACGAGCAGTACTTC
CASSFRGANYEQYF
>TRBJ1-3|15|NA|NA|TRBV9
TGTGCCAGCAGCGTAGGTCCGGTGGCAGGAAACACCATATATTTT
CASSVGPVAGNTIYF
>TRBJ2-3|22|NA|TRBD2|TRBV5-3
TGTGCCAGAAGCTTGGTGCCCCAACTAGCGGGATGTCTGAATGCTAGCACAGATACGCAGTATTTT
CARSLVPQLAGCLNASTDTQYF
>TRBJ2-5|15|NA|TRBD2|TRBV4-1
TGCGCCAGCAGCCAAGTGGCTAGCGGGGATAGGACCCAGTACTTC
CASSQVASGDRTQYF
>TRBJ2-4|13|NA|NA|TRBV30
TGTGCCTGGAGTGTACTGGGAGCGGGCATTCAGTACTTC
CAWSVLGAGIQYF
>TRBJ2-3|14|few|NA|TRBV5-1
TGCGCCAGCAGTCGGTCCGTTGGGACAGATACGCAGTATTTT
CASSRSVGTDTQYF
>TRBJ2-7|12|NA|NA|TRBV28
TGTGCCAGCGTCACGGGGTACTACGAGCAGTACTTC
CASVTGYYEQYF
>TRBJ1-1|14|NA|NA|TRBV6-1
TGTGCCAGCAGTCTCAAGGGGATGAACACTGAAGCTTTCTTT
CASSLKGMNTEAFF
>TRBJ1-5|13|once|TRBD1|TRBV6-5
TGTGCCAGCACCGCGGCAGGGGGACAGCCCCAGCATTTT
CASTAAGGQPQHF
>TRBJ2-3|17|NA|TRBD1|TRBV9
TGTGCCAGCAGCGTAGCTCCCCCCGGGACAGGGACGGATACGCAGTATTTT
CASSVAPPGTGTDTQYF
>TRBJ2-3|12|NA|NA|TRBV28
TGTGCCAGCAGTACCGCTGGGAATACGCAGTATTTT
CASSTAGNTQYF
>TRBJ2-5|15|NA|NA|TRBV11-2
TGTGCCAGCAGCTTAGGGGCAGGAAGGTCAGAGACCCAGTACTTC
CASSLGAGRSETQYF
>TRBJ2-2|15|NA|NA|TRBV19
TGTGCCAGTAGTATGTGGGGGGCGGGCACCGGGGAGCTGTTTTTT
CASSMWGAGTGELFF
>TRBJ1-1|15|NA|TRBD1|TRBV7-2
TGTGCCAGCAGCTTAGGCGGACAGGGGTACACTGAAGCTTTCTTT
CASSLGGQGYTEAFF
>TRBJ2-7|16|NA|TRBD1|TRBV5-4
TGTGCCAGCAGCTTATTCAGGGGGCCACGGATTTACGAGCAGTACTTC
CASSLFRGPRIYEQYF
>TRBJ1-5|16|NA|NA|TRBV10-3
TGTGCCATCAGTGAGACGCCCCCGGGTTCCAATCAGCCCCAGCATTTT
CAISETPPGSNQPQHF
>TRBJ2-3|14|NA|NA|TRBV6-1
TGTGCCAGCAGCGCAACCGGGTCCACAGATACGCAGTATTTT
CASSATGSTDTQYF
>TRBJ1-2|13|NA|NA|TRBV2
TGTGCCAGCAGTGAAGTGAACGGTGTTCCTGACACCTTC
CASSEVNGVPDTF
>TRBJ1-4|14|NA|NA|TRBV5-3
TGTGCCAGAAGCTTGACAGTGAGGAGGGAAAAACTGTTTTTT
CARSLTVRREKLFF
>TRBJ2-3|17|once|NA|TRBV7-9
TGTGCCAGCAGCTTAGAATCGTCAGGGGTGTCCACAGATACGCAGTATTTT
CASSLESSGVSTDTQYF
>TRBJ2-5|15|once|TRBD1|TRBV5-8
TGTGCCAGCAGCTTGGGGGACAGGGGCCAAGAGACCCAGTACTTC
CASSLGDRGQETQYF
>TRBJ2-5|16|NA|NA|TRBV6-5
TGTGCCAGCAGTTACGGTTCAGGGGTGCTAGCTGAGACCCAGTACTTC
CASSYGSGVLAETQYF
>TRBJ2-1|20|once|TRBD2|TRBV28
TGTGCCAGCAGTCCCGCTAGGGTAGCGGGAGTTGGTATGAACTACAATGAGCAGTTCTTC
CASSPARVAGVGMNYNEQFF
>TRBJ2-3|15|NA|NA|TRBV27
TGTGCCAGCATGAGGTTGGCTACTTTCACAGATACGCAGTATTTT
CASMRLATFTDTQYF